These 15 T cell receptor beta chains originate from one sample sequenced in a study of spatial heterogeneity in lung cancer. The time point denotes: sample taken at primary tumor resection. TCRdb processed the 5' RACE reads anew with MiXCR; each CDR3 protein has one entry. The sample includes approximately 40,000 distinct CDR3 sequences, roughly an eighth of them seen just once. The material sequenced was PBMCs, taken at surgery. These receptors all come from a male donor with early-stage non-small cell lung cancer.

The V gene is TRBV4-1, the J gene TRBJ2-7; D may be TRBD2 (5 bases). Trimming removed 3 bases from V and 4 bases from J, with 13 bases in between. This CDR3 has 14 residues. The germline gives CDR1 MGHRA, CDR2 YSYEKL. As DNA, the CDR3 is TGCGCCAGCAGCCATCGCGGGCCCACTTACGAGCAGTACTTC. This translates into CASSHRGPTYEQYF.

This clonotype has a count of ten or more. The J gene is TRBJ2-7, the V gene TRBV19, with D maybe TRBD2 (5 bases). The CDR3 spans 16 residues. Germline-derived CDR1 and CDR2 are LNHDA and SQIVND (reference sequence). The germline V and J ends were trimmed by 5 bases and 1 base, with 18 bases remaining between them. CDR3 sequence reads: CASSLQLEGRSYEQYF. The CDR3 DNA reads TGTGCCAGTAGTCTTCAGCTCGAGGGTAGGTCCTACGAGCAGTACTTC. Based on the CDR3 plus reference TRBV19 and TRBJ2-7, the full variable domain is DGGITQSPKYLFRKEGQNVTLSCEQNLNHDAMYWYRQDPGQGLRLIYYSQIVNDFQKGDIAEGYSVSREKKESFPLTVTSAQKNPTAFYLCASSLQLEGRSYEQYFGPGTRLTVT.

This clonotype was picked up many times. The DNA for the CDR3 is TGTGCCAGCAGCGTAGCCACAGCCGGAGATGGGCAGTACTTC. Translating gives CASSVATAGDGQYF. The V call is TRBV9, the J call TRBJ2-7, with D hard to call. V was cut by 0 bases and J by 9 bases, with 16 bases left in between. The CDR3 sequence is 14 residues long. In germline, CDR1 is SGDLS, CDR2 YYNGEE.

This clonotype was seen only a few times. This chain connects TRBV4-2 to TRBJ2-7, with TRBD2 matching 9 bases. The V gene end was trimmed by 0 bases and the J gene end by 4 bases; junction bases not matched to a gene: 7. The CDR3 covers 16 residues. CDR1 is LGHNA, CDR2 YNFKEQ, per germline. The CDR3 DNA reads TGTGCCAGCAGCCAAGAGGCTAGCGGGATAACATACGAGCAGTACTTC. Its protein is CASSQEASGITYEQYF.

This clonotype was seen more than once but under ten times. The chain has TRBV10-1 and TRBJ2-7, with 7 bases lining up with TRBD1. The germline V gene has CDR1 WNHNN and CDR2 SYGVQD (reference sequence). The CDR3 totals 17 residues. The ends lost 2 bases at V and 6 bases at J; junction bases unmatched: 16. The CDR3 loop is CASSETDRAQDYGEQYF. The DNA for the CDR3 is TGCGCCAGCAGTGAGACAGACAGGGCTCAAGACTACGGCGAGCAGTACTTC.

The J gene is TRBJ1-5, the V gene TRBV6-6; D is perhaps TRBD1 (5 bases). The germline V and J ends were trimmed by 5 bases and 7 bases, with 18 bases remaining between them. The germline CDR1 and CDR2 sequences are MNHNY and SVGAGI (reference sequence). This CDR3 has 15 residues. The CDR3 DNA sequence: TGTGCCAGCAGTCAGGCAGGGATGGGGTACCAGCCCCAGCATTTT. Its translation is CASSQAGMGYQPQHF.

The sample holds many counts of this clonotype. The chain has TRBV4-3 and TRBJ2-7; 7 bases line up with TRBD2. CDR3 size: 14 residues. CDR1 and CDR2 from the germline V gene are LGHNA and YSLEER. Unmatched junction bases numbered 7, after V lost 4 bases and J lost 4 bases. The CDR3 bases are TGCGCCAGCAGCCCCCAACTAGCGTGGTACGAGCAGTACTTC. Translation gives CASSPQLAWYEQYF.

The chain uses TRBV28 and TRBJ2-3; 12 nucleotides align to TRBD2. The CDR3 loop spans 15 amino acids. V lost 6 bases to trimming and J lost 7 bases; unmatched junction nucleotides: 8. The germline V gene has CDR1 MDHEN and CDR2 SYDVKM. CDR3 DNA: TGTGCCAGCAGGTTACTAGCGGGAGGAGGACATACGCAGTATTTT. The encoded protein is CASRLLAGGGHTQYF.

This clonotype has a count of ten or more. V is TRBV6-2 or TRBV6-3 and J is TRBJ1-5; possibly TRBD1 for D (5 bases). Trimming stripped 6 bases from V and 7 bases from J, with 13 bases between. This CDR3 is 13 amino acids long. Looked up from germline, CDR1 is MNHEY and CDR2 is SVGEGT. The CDR3 nucleotides are TGTGCCAGCAGGAAGTCAGGGAGCCAGCCCCAGCATTTT. Its protein is CASRKSGSQPQHF.

This clonotype came up a few times. The chain has TRBV5-1 and TRBJ2-5; 10 bases agree with TRBD2. Trimming cost V 3 bases and J 2 bases; bases outside gene matches: 7. This CDR3 comprises 16 residues. CDR1 and CDR2 (germline): SGHRS, YFSETQ. CDR3 protein: CASSSGLAVRQETQYF. As DNA, the CDR3 is TGCGCCAGCAGCTCCGGACTAGCGGTTAGACAAGAGACCCAGTACTTC. Based on the CDR3 plus reference TRBV5-1 and TRBJ2-5, the full variable domain is KAGVTQTPRYLIKTRGQQVTLSCSPISGHRSVSWYQQTPGQGLQFLFEYFSETQRNKGNFPGRFSGRQFSNSRSEMNVSTLELGDSALYLCASSSGLAVRQETQYFGPGTRLLVL.

For the CDR3, the DNA is TGTGCCAGTAGTCGGGAGACCCGCTCTGGGGAGCTGTTTTTT. This gives the protein CASSRETRSGELFF. The genes are TRBV19 and TRBJ2-2, with a weak D call TRBD2 (6 bases). Germline V CDR1 and CDR2: LNHDA, SQIVND (reference sequence). This CDR3 has 14 residues. V was shortened by 5 bases and J by 8 bases, with 15 bases between the two germline ends.

This clonotype was seen at least ten times. The chain couples TRBV10-3 to TRBJ2-7; TRBD1 is a possible D gene (5 bases). Trimming took off 6 bases at V and 2 bases at J, with 14 bases between the two ends. Germline-derived CDR1 and CDR2 are ENHRY and SYGVKD. The CDR3 is 14 amino acids. In DNA form, the CDR3 reads TGTGCCATCAGGAACACAAGGGGTCCCTACGAGCAGTACTTC. The encoded protein is CAIRNTRGPYEQYF.

This clonotype was detected many times. The rearrangement joins TRBV29-1 to TRBJ2-1; D perhaps matches TRBD2 (6 bases). CDR1 is SQVTM and CDR2 is ANQGSEA in the germline V gene. CDR3 length: 12 residues. V dropped 5 bases and J dropped 6 bases, with 11 bases sitting between them. The CDR3 bases are TGCAGCGTTAGTGGAGGGTCCAATGAGCAGTTCTTC. Protein product: CSVSGGSNEQFF.

The rearrangement uses TRBV7-3 and TRBJ2-5; 13 bases match TRBD2. The CDR3 covers 18 residues. Germline-derived CDR1 and CDR2 are SGHTA and FQGTGA. The trim removed 5 bases at V and 2 bases at J, leaving 11 bases unmatched. The CDR3, as DNA: TGTGCCAGCAGCCCCCCGCCCGGGACTAGCGGGATACAAGAGACCCAGTACTTC. Translating it yields CASSPPPGTSGIQETQYF.

At least ten counts were recorded for this clonotype. The V gene is TRBV7-2, the J gene TRBJ1-4; no firm D call. Trimming stripped 3 bases from V and 8 bases from J, with 13 bases between. CDR3 size: 14 residues. CDR1 is SGHTA, CDR2 FQGNSA, per germline. CDR3 residues: CASSFYGNQEKLFF. CDR3 in DNA: TGTGCCAGCAGCTTTTATGGGAATCAAGAAAAACTGTTTTTT.